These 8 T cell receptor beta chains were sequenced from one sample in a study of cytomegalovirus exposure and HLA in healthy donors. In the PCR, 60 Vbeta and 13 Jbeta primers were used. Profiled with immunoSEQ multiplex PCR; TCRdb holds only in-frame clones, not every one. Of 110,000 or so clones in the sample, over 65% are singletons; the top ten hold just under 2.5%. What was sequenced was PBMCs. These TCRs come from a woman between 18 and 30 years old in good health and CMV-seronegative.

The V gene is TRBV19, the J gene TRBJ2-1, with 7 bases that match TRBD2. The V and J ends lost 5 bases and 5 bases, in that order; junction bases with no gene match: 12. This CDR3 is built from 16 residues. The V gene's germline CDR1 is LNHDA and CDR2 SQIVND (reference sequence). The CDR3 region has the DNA TGTGCCAGTAGTCCTCAGAAGGCTAGCGGACACAATGAGCAGTTCTTC. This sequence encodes CASSPQKASGHNEQFF. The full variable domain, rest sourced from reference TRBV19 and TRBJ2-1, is DGGITQSPKYLFRKEGQNVTLSCEQNLNHDAMYWYRQDPGQGLRLIYYSQIVNDFQKGDIAEGYSVSREKKESFPLTVTSAQKNPTAFYLCASSPQKASGHNEQFFGPGTRLTVL.

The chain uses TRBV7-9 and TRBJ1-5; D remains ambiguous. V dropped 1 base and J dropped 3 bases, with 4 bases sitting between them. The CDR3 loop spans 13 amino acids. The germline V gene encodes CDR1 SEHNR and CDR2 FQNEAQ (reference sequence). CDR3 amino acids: CASSLEANQPQHF. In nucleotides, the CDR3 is TGTGCCAGCAGCTTAGAAGCCAATCAGCCCCAGCATTTT.

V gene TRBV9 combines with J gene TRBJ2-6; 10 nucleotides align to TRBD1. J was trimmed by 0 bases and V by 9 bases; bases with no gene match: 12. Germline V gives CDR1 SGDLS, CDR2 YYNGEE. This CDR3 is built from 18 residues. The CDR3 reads CATSPRTGGISGANVLTF. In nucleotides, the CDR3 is TGTGCCACCTCACCCCGGACAGGGGGGATCTCTGGGGCCAACGTCCTGACTTTC.

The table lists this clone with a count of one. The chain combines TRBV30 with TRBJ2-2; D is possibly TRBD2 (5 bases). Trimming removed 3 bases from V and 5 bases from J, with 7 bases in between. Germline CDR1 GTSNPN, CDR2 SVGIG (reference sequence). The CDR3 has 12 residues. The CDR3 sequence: CAWRGGTGELFF. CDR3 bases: TGTGCCTGGAGGGGCGGGACCGGGGAGCTGTTTTTT.

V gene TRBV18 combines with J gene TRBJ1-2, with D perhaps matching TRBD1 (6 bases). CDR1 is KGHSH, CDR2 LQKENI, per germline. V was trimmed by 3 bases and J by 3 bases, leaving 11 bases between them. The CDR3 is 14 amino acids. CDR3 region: CASSPTDSHYGYTF. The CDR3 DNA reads TGTGCCAGCTCACCGACGGACAGCCACTATGGCTACACCTTC. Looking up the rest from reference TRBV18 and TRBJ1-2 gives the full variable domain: NAGVMQNPRHLVRRRGQEARLRCSPMKGHSHVYWYRQLPEEGLKFMVYLQKENIIDESGMPKERFSAEFPKEGPSILRIQQVVRGDSAAYFCASSPTDSHYGYTFGSGTRLTVV.

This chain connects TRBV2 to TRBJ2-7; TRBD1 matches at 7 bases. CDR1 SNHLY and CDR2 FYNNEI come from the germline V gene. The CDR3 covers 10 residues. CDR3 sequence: CASSGEKGAV. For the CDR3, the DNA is TGTGCCAGCAGTGGGGAAAAGGGGGCCGTC.

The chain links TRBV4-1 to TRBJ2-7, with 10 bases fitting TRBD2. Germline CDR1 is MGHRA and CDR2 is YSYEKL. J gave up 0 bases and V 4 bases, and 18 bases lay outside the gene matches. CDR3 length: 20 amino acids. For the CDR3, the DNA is TGCGCCAGCAGCCTCTACCTTGTTAGCGGGGGGACCCCGGGCTCCTACGAGCAGTACTTC. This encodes CASSLYLVSGGTPGSYEQYF.

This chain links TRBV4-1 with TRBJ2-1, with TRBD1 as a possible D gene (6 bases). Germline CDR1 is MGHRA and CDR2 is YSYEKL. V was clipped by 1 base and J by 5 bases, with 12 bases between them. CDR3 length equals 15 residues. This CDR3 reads CASSQASDSNNEQFF. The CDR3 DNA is TGCGCCAGCAGCCAAGCTTCGGACAGTAACAATGAGCAGTTCTTC.